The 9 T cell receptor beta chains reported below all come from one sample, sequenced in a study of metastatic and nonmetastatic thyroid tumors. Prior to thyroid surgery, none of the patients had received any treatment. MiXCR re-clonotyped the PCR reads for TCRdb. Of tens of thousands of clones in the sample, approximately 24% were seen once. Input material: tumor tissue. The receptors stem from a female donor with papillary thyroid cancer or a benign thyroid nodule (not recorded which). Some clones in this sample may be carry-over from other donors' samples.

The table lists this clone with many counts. CDR3 protein: CASRKTSGGQETQYF. The CDR3 DNA reads TGTGCCAGCAGAAAGACTAGCGGGGGCCAAGAGACCCAGTACTTC. This sequence joins TRBV12-3 or TRBV12-4 and TRBJ2-5; 12 positions match TRBD2. V lost 6 bases and J lost 1; bases outside the gene matches: 3. The CDR3 extends over 15 amino acids.

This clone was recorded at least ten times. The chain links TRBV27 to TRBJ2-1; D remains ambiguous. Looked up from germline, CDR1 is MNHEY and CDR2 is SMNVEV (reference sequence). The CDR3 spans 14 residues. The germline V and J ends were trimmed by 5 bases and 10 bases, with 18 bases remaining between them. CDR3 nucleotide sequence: TGTGCCAGCAGTGTCCGACTTGAACTGGGAGAGCAGTTCTTC. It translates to CASSVRLELGEQFF.

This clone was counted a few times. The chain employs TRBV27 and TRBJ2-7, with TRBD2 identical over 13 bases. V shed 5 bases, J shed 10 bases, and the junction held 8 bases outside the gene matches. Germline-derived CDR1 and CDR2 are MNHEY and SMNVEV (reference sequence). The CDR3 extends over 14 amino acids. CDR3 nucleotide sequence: TGTGCCAGCAGTCCGCCGGGACTAGCGGGATTCCAGTACTTC. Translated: CASSPPGLAGFQYF.

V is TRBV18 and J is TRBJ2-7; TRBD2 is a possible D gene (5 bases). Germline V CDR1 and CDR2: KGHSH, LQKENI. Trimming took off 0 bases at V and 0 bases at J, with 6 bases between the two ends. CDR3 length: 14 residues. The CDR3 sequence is CASSPPLASYEQYF. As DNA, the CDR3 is TGTGCCAGCTCACCACCGCTAGCCTCCTACGAGCAGTACTTC.

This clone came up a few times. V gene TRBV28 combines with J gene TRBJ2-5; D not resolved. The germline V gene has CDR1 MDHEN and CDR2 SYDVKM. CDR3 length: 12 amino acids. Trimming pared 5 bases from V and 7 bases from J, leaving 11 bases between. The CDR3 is CASSTPLGTQYF. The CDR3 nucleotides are TGTGCCAGCAGTACACCCTTGGGGACCCAGTACTTC.

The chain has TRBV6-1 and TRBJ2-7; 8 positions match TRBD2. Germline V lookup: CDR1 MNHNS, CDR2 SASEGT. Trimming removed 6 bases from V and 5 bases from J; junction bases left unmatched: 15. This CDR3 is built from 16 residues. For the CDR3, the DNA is TGTGCCAGCAGATCCACTAGCGGAGACTCTTCCCACGAGCAGTACTTC. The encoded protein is CASRSTSGDSSHEQYF.

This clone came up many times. This chain's CDR3 is CSVGWTGDYGYTF. In DNA, the CDR3 is TGCAGCGTTGGTTGGACAGGGGACTATGGCTACACCTTC. This sequence joins TRBV29-1 and TRBJ1-2; 9 nucleotides agree with TRBD1. The CDR3 spans 13 residues. Germline assignment: CDR1 SQVTM and CDR2 ANQGSEA. J was trimmed by 3 bases and V by 4 bases; bases with no gene match: 3.

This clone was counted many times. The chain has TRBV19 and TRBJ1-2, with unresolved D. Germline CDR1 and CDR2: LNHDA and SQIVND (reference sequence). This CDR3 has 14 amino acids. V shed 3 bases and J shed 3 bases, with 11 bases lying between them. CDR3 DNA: TGTGCCAGTAGTATTGGGCTCTCCGACTATGGCTACACCTTC. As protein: CASSIGLSDYGYTF.

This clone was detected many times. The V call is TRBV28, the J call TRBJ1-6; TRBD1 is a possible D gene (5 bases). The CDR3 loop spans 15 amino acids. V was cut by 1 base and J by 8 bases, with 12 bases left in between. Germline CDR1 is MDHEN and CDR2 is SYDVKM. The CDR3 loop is CASSLLGDGYSPLHF. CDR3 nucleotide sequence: TGTGCCAGCAGTTTATTGGGGGATGGGTATTCACCCCTCCACTTT.